This T cell receptor beta chain was recovered during a study of cytomegalovirus exposure and HLA in healthy donors. Across the whole study: The 120 validation repertoires used the same platform as the roughly 700 first-cohort repertoires (as reported by a later analysis). Study-wide results and caveats: Through in vitro validation, three CMV-associated chains were shown to be specific for CMV antigens.

This clone was seen once. The antigen is not known. V shed 7 bases and J shed 2 bases, with 14 bases lying between them. The CDR3 is made up of 14 amino acids. Germline CDR1 is SGHNT and CDR2 is YYREEE (reference sequence). The table came from immunoSEQ multiplex PCR; TCRdb's copy has only in-frame clones and leaves some out. This sample has 250,000 to 350,000 clones, with roughly 85% found just once. The genes are TRBV5-4 and TRBJ2-3, with D tentatively TRBD1 (5 bases). The sample consisted of PBMCs. This TCR derives from a woman younger than 35 in good health and CMV-seronegative. The CDR3: CASGKQEPTDTQYF. CDR3 coding DNA: TGTGCCAGCGGGAAACAGGAGCCCACAGATACGCAGTATTTT.